This passage covers 17 T cell receptor beta chains from one sample sequenced in a study of spatial heterogeneity in lung cancer. TCRdb independently ran MiXCR on the 5' RACE reads; one entry per CDR3 protein. The repertoire holds about 22,000 distinct CDR3 sequences, with around 5.8% as singletons. Time point here: sample taken at primary tumor resection. The specimen was PBMCs, collected at surgery. Receptor source: a male donor with early-stage non-small cell lung cancer.

The chain uses TRBV6-5 and TRBJ1-3; D not resolved. Germline V gene data show CDR1 as MNHEY and CDR2 as SVGAGI. The V end was cut by 0 bases, the J end by 0 bases, with 6 bases between. This CDR3 is 15 amino acids long. The chain's CDR3 is CASSYSGRSGNTIYF. Written as DNA, the CDR3 is TGTGCCAGCAGTTACTCAGGTCGCTCTGGAAACACCATATATTTT.

This clonotype was observed at least ten times. The chain recombines TRBV5-1 with TRBJ2-2; D remains ambiguous. This CDR3 spans 15 amino acids. V lost 4 bases and J 5 bases, leaving 15 bases between the germline ends. Looked up from germline, CDR1 is SGHRS and CDR2 is YFSETQ. CDR3 in amino acids: CASSPSAGRTGELFF. CDR3 nucleotide sequence: TGCGCCAGCAGCCCCTCGGCAGGTCGAACCGGGGAGCTGTTTTTT.

This clonotype was counted ten times or more. The chain employs TRBV29-1 and TRBJ2-3; the D is unclear. This CDR3 region has 12 residues. V lost 3 bases and J lost 1, with 5 bases in between. The germline V gene encodes CDR1 SQVTM and CDR2 ANQGSEA. CDR3 amino acids: CSVDPRTDTQYF. DNA for the CDR3: TGCAGCGTTGATCCCCGCACAGATACGCAGTATTTT.

This clonotype was detected many times. Sequence at one end of the junction differs from germline and may be a read error. V usage is TRBV6-5 and J usage is TRBJ2-3, with D possibly TRBD1 on 6 matching bases. Germline V gene data show CDR1 as MNHEY and CDR2 as SVGAGI. The length of the CDR3 is 11 residues. In nucleotides, the CDR3 is TGTGCCAGCAGTTCCCGGGACACCTCCTTTTTT. Protein sequence: CASSSRDTSFF.

This clonotype showed up many times. The chain links TRBV7-2 to TRBJ2-1; 10 bases fit TRBD2. Trimming removed 5 bases from V and 9 bases from J; junction bases left unmatched: 13. This CDR3 is 16 amino acids long. CDR1 and CDR2 (germline): SGHTA, FQGNSA. The CDR3 region is CASSTYGASGSGEQFF. In DNA, the CDR3 is TGTGCCAGCAGCACCTACGGGGCTAGCGGGAGTGGTGAGCAGTTCTTC.

Only a few counts were recorded for this clonotype. The CDR3 spells CASSLTGRYEQYF. CDR3 in DNA: TGCGCCAGCAGCTTGACAGGGAGATACGAGCAGTACTTC. This chain uses TRBV5-1 with TRBJ2-7; weak D call: TRBD1 (6 bases). The germline V and J ends were trimmed by 1 base and 4 bases, with 9 bases remaining between them. CDR3 length equals 13 residues. From germline, CDR1 is SGHRS and CDR2 YFSETQ.

In the case of this clonotype: A much larger clone sits a single nucleotide away, making a read error possible. The chain joins TRBV3-1 to TRBJ2-5; D perhaps matches TRBD2 (6 bases). The CDR3 is 15 amino acids. Germline V gene lookup returns CDR1 LGHDT and CDR2 YNNKEL (reference sequence). The CDR3 protein is CAGSHNPGVQETQYF. The CDR3 region has the DNA TGTGCCGGCAGCCACAATCCGGGGGTCCAAGAGACCCAGTACTTC.

This clonotype came up many times. This rearrangement joins TRBV5-1 to TRBJ2-1, with a weak D call TRBD2 (5 bases). Per germline, CDR1 SGHRS and CDR2 YFSETQ. The length of the CDR3 is 17 residues. Trimming removed 1 base at V and 2 bases at J, with 16 bases between. CDR3 sequence: CASSLIGRGRAYNEQFF. In DNA, the CDR3 is TGCGCCAGCAGCTTGATAGGTAGAGGGCGCGCCTACAATGAGCAGTTCTTC.

This clonotype was detected ten times or more. The chain uses TRBV4-3 and TRBJ2-7; TRBD1 matches 9 bases. V lost 6 bases to trimming and J lost 6 bases; unmatched junction nucleotides: 9. Germline CDR1 and CDR2: LGHNA and YSLEER. This CDR3 spans 14 amino acids. Here the CDR3 DNA reads TGCGCCAGCAGTCCCGGGACAGGGTTCCGCGAGCAGTACTTC. Translation gives CASSPGTGFREQYF.

Turning to this clonotype: Just one base apart from a much larger clone, this may be a read error. J is TRBJ2-5 and V is TRBV18, with D uncertain. This CDR3 spans 11 amino acids. Trimming left V 10 bases short and J 7 bases short, with 13 bases between. CDR1 is KGHSH and CDR2 is LQKENI in the germline V gene. This CDR3 reads CATDLDGTQYF. CDR3 sequence (DNA): TGTGCCACCGACTTAGATGGGACCCAGTACTTC.

This clonotype has just a few counts. J is TRBJ1-5 and V is TRBV20-1, with unresolved D. Germline assignment: CDR1 DFQATT and CDR2 SNEGSKA (reference sequence). CDR3 length: 13 residues. Trimming took 4 bases from V and 1 from J, leaving 8 bases between them. As DNA, the CDR3 is TGCAGTGCTACGCAGGAAAGCAATCAGCCCCAGCATTTT. Protein product: CSATQESNQPQHF.

This clonotype was seen many times. The chain carries TRBV7-3 and TRBJ2-2; D not certain. The V end lost 5 bases, the J end lost 5 bases, and 18 bases lay between the germline ends. Germline lookup yields CDR1 SGHTA and CDR2 FQGTGA. CDR3 length: 16 residues. CDR3 loop: CASSRGQLTLTGELFF. In DNA, the CDR3 is TGTGCCAGCAGCCGTGGGCAACTAACACTGACCGGGGAGCTGTTTTTT.

This clonotype appeared a few times. This rearrangement joins TRBV3-1 to TRBJ1-1; D unclear. V lost 1 base, J lost 4 bases, and 10 bases lay in between. The germline V gene has CDR1 LGHDT and CDR2 YNNKEL (reference sequence). The CDR3 has 14 amino acids. CDR3 amino acids: CASSQAVGGTEAFF. The CDR3 bases are TGTGCCAGCAGCCAAGCAGTCGGAGGCACTGAAGCTTTCTTT.

The genes are TRBV2 and TRBJ2-2, with a weak D call TRBD1 (5 bases). Looked up from germline, CDR1 is SNHLY and CDR2 is FYNNEI. Trimming took 3 bases from V and 1 from J, leaving 12 bases between them. The length of the CDR3 is 16 residues. CDR3 in amino acids: CASSELGQMNTGELFF. The CDR3, as DNA: TGTGCCAGCAGTGAGCTGGGGCAGATGAACACCGGGGAGCTGTTTTTT. Together with reference TRBV2 and TRBJ2-2, the CDR3 gives the full variable domain: EPEVTQTPSHQVTQMGQEVILRCVPISNHLYFYWYRQILGQKVEFLVSFYNNEISEKSEIFDDQFSVERPDGSNFTLKIRSTKLEDSAMYFCASSELGQMNTGELFFGEGSRLTVL.

On this clonotype: A much larger clone lies one base from this, so it may be a read error. This chain connects TRBV5-1 to TRBJ1-4; D uncertain. The CDR3 has 14 amino acids. In germline, CDR1 is SGHRS, CDR2 YFSETQ. CDR3 sequence reads: CASSSGRVNGKLFF. The CDR3 DNA is TGCGCCAGCAGCTCCGGACGGGTTAATGGAAAACTGTTTTTT.

This clonotype came up a few times. V and J are TRBV3-1 and TRBJ1-2, with D possibly being TRBD1 (5 bases). Germline-derived CDR1 and CDR2 are LGHDT and YNNKEL (reference sequence). The V end was cut by 4 bases, the J end by 0 bases, with 12 bases between. This CDR3 contains 15 residues. Here the CDR3 reads CASSLGVGANYGYTF. CDR3 in DNA: TGTGCCAGCAGCCTGGGGGTAGGGGCTAACTATGGCTACACCTTC.

This clonotype was counted a few times. The CDR3 bases are TGTGCCAGCAGCGTAGATCCGGCAGGCACTGGAAACACCATATATTTT. As protein: CASSVDPAGTGNTIYF. The chain is built from TRBV9 and TRBJ1-3; no definite D call. Trimming stripped 0 bases from V and 2 bases from J, with 12 bases between. CDR1 is SGDLS and CDR2 is YYNGEE in the germline V gene. The CDR3 contains 16 residues.